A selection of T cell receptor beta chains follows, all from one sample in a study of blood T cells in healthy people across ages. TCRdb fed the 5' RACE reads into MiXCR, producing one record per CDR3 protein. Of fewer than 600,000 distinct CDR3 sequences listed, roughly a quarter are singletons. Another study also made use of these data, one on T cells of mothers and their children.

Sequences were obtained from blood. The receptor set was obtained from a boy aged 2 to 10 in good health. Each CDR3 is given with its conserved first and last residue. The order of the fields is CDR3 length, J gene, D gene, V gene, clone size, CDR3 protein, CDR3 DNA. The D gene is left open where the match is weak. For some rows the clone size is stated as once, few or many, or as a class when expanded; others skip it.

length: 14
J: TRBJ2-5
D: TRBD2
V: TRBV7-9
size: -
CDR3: CASSPGGASETQYF
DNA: TGTGCCAGCAGCCCGGGAGGGGCAAGTGAGACCCAGTACTTC

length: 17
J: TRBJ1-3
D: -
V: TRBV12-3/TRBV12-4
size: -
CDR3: CASNPTRGQSSGNTIYF
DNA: TGTGCCAGCAACCCCACCCGGGGGCAGAGCTCTGGAAACACCATATATTTT

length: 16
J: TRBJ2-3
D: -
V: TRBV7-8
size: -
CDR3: CASSPDVAGSTDTQYF
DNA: TGTGCCAGCAGCCCGGACGTGGCGGGGTCCACAGATACGCAGTATTTT

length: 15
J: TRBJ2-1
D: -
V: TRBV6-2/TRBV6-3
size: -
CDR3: CASSYSPGTNNEQFF
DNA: TGTGCCAGCAGTTACTCACCCGGGACAAACAATGAGCAGTTCTTC

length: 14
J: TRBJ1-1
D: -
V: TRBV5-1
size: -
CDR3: CASSRSGPNTEAFF
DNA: TGCGCCAGCAGCCGAAGCGGACCGAACACTGAAGCTTTCTTT

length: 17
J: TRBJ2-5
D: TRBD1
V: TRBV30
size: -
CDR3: CAWSPKGTGLLQETQYF
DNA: TGTGCCTGGAGTCCCAAGGGGACAGGCCTCCTCCAAGAGACCCAGTACTTC

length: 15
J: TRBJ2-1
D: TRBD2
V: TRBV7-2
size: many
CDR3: CASSRTSGPYNEQFF
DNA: TGTGCCAGCAGCCGAACTAGCGGGCCCTACAATGAGCAGTTCTTC

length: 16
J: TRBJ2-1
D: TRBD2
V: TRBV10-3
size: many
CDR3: CAISEILRGAVNEQFF
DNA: TGTGCCATCAGTGAGATCTTGCGGGGGGCAGTCAATGAGCAGTTCTTC

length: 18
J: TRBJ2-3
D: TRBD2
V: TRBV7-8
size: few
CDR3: CASSLALAGAAKIDTQYF
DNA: TGTGCCAGCAGCTTAGCCCTAGCGGGGGCCGCGAAAATTGATACGCAGTATTTT

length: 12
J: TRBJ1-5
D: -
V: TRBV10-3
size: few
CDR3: CAISLDTKPQHF
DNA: TGTGCCATCAGTCTTGACACTAAGCCCCAGCATTTT

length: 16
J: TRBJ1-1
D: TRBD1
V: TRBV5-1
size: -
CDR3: CASSTRPGTGVTEAFF
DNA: TGCGCCAGCAGCACCCGTCCCGGGACAGGAGTCACTGAAGCTTTCTTT

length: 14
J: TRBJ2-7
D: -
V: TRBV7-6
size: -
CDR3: CASSPTGGKHEQYF
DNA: TGTGCCAGCAGCCCAACGGGGGGCAAGCACGAGCAGTACTTC

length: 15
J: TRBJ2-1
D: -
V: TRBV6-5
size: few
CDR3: CASSIGGSGYNEQFF
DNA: TGTGCCAGCAGTATCGGGGGAAGTGGGTACAATGAGCAGTTCTTC

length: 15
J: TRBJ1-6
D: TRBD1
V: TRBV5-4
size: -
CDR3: CASSPQGGANSPLHF
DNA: TGTGCCAGCAGCCCCCAGGGGGGGGCGAATTCACCCCTCCACTTT

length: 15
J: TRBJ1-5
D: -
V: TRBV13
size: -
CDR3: CASSLGLHSNQPQHF
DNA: TGTGCCAGCAGCTTAGGGCTTCATAGCAATCAGCCCCAGCATTTT

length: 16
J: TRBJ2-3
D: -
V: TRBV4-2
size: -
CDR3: CASSQDRSGYTDTQYF
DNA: TGTGCCAGCAGCCAAGATAGGAGCGGCTACACAGATACGCAGTATTTT

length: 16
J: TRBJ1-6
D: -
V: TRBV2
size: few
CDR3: CASLPNRTFYNSPLHF
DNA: TGTGCCAGCCTACCAAATCGGACCTTCTATAATTCACCCCTCCACTTT

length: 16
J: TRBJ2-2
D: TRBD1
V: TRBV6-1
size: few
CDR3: CASSLGQGGWTGELFF
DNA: TGTGCCAGCAGTCTCGGACAGGGGGGATGGACCGGGGAGCTGTTTTTT

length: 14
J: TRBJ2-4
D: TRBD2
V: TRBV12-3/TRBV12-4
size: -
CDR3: CASSLDSGSYIQYF
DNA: TGTGCCAGCAGTTTAGATAGCGGGAGTTACATTCAGTACTTC

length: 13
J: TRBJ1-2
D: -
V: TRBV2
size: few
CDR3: CASSDQGPHGYTF
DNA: TGTGCCAGCAGTGATCAGGGGCCGCATGGCTACACCTTC

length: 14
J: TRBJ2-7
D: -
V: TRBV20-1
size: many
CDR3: CSATGTLSSYEQYF
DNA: TGCAGTGCTACCGGGACTCTGAGCTCCTACGAGCAGTACTTC

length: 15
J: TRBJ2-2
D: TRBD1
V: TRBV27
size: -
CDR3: CAGRGTGRKGGELFF
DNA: TGTGCCGGCAGAGGGACAGGGAGAAAAGGCGGGGAGCTGTTTTTT

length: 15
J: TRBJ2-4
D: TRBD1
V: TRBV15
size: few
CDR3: CATSREGDSKNIQYF
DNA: TGTGCCACCAGCAGAGAGGGGGACAGCAAAAACATTCAGTACTTC

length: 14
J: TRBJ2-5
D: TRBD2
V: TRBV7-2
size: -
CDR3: CASSRRAGGETQYF
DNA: TGTGCCAGCAGCCGGCGCGCGGGAGGAGAGACCCAGTACTTC

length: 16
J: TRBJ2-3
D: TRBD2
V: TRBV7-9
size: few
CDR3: CASSVRLAGVTDTQYF
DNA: TGTGCCAGCAGCGTTCGACTAGCGGGAGTGACAGATACGCAGTATTTT

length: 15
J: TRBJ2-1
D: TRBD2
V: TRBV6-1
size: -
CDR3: CASRLSGRAGNEQFF
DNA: TGTGCCAGCAGATTAAGCGGGAGGGCCGGAAATGAGCAGTTCTTC

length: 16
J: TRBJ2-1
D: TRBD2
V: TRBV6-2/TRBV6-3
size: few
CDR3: CASSYARLARGLEQFF
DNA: TGTGCCAGCAGTTACGCCCGACTAGCCCGAGGCCTTGAGCAGTTCTTC

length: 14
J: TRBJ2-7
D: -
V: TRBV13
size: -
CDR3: CASSPRGSGYEQYF
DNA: TGTGCCAGCAGCCCCCGGGGTAGCGGCTACGAGCAGTACTTC

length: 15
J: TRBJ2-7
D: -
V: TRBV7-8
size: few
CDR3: CASSSRTASISEQYF
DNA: TGTGCCAGCAGCTCGAGGACCGCTAGCATCAGCGAGCAGTACTTC